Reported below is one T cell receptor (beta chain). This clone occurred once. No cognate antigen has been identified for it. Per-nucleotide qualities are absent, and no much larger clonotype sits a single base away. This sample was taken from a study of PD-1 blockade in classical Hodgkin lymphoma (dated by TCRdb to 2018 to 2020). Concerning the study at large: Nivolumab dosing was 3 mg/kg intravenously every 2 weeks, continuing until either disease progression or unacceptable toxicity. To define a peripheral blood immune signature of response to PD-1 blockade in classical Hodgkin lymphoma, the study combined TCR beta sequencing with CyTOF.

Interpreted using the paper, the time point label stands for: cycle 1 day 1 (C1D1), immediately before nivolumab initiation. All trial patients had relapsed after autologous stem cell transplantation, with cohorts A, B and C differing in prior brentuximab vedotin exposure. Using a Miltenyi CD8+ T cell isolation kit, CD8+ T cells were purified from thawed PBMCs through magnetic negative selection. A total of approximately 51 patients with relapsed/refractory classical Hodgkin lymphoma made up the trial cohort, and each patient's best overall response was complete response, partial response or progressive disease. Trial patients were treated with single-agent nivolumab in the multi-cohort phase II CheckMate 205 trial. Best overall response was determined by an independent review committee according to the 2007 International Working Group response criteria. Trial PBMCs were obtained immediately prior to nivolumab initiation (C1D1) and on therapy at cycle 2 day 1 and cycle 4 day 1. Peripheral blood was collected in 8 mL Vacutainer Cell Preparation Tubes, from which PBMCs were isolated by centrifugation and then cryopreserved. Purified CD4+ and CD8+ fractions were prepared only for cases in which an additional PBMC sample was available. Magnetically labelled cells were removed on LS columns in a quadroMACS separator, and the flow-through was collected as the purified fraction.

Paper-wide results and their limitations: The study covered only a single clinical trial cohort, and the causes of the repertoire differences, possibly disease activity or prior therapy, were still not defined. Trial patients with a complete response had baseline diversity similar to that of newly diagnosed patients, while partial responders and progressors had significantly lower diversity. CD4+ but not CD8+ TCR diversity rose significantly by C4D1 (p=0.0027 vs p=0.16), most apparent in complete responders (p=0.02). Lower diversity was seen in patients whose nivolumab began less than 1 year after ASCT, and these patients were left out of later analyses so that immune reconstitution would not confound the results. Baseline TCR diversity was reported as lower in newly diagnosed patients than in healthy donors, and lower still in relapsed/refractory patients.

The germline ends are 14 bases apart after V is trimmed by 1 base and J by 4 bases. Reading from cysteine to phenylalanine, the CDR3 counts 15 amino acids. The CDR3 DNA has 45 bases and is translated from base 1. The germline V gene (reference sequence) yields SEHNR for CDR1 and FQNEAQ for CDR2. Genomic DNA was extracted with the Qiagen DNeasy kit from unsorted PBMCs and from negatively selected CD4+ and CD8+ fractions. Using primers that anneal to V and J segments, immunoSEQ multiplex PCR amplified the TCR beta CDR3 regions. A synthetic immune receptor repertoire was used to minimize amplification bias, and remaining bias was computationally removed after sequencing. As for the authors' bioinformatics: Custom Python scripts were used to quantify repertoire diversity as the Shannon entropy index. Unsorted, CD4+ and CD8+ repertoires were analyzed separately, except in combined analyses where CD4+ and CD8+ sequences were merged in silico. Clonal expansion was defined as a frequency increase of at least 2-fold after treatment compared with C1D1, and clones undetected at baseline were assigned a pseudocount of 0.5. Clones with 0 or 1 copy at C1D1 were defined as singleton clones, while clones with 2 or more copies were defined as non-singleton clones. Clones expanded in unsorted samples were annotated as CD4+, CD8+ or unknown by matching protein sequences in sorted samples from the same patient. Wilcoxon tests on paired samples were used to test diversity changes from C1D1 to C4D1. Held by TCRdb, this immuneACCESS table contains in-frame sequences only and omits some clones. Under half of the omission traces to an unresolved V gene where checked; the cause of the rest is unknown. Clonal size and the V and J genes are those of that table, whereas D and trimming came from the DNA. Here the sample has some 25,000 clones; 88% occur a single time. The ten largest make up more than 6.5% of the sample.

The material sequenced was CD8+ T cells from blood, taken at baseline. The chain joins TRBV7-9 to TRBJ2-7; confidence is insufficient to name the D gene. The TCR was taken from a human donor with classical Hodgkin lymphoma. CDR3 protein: CASSLVSGSIYEQYF. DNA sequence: TGTGCCAGCAGCTTAGTCTCGGGTTCCATTTACGAGCAGTACTTC.